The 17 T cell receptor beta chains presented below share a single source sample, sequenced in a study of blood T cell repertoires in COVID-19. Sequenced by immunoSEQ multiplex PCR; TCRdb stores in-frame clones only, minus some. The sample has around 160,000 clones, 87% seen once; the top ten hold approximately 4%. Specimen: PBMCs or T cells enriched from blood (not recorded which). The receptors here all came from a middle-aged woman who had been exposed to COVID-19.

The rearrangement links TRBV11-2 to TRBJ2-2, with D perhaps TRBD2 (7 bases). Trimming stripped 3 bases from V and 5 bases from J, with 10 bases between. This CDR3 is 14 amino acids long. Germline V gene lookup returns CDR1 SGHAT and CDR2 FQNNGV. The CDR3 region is CASSFKGGTGELFF. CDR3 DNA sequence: TGTGCCAGCAGCTTTAAGGGGGGGACCGGGGAGCTGTTTTTT.

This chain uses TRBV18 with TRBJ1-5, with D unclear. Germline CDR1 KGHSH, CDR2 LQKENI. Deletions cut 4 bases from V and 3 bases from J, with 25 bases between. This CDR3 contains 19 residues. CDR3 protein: CASSLAISLPGLLNQPQHF. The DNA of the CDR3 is TGTGCCAGCTCACTTGCGATTAGTCTTCCAGGACTTCTCAATCAGCCCCAGCATTTT.

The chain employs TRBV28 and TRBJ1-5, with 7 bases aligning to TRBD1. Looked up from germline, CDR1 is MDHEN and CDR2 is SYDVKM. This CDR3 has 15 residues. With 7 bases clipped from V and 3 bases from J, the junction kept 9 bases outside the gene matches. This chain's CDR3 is CASKRGRIDNQPQHF. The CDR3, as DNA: TGTGCCAGCAAGAGGGGGCGGATAGACAATCAGCCCCAGCATTTT.

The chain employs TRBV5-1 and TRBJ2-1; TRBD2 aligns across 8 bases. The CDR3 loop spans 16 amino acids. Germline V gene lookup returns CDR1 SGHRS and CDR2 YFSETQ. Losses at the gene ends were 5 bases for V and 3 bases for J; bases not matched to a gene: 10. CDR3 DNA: TGCGCCAGCAGACCAACAGCGGGAGCACACTACAATGAGCAGTTCTTC. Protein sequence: CASRPTAGAHYNEQFF. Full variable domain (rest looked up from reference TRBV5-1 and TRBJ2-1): KAGVTQTPRYLIKTRGQQVTLSCSPISGHRSVSWYQQTPGQGLQFLFEYFSETQRNKGNFPGRFSGRQFSNSRSEMNVSTLELGDSALYLCASRPTAGAHYNEQFFGPGTRLTVL.

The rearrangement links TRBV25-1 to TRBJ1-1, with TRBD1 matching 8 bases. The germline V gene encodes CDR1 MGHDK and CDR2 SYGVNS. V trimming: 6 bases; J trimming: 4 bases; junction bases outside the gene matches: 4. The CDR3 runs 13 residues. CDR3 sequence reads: CASRDRVGTEAFF. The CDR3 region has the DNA TGTGCCAGCAGGGACAGGGTGGGCACTGAAGCTTTCTTT.

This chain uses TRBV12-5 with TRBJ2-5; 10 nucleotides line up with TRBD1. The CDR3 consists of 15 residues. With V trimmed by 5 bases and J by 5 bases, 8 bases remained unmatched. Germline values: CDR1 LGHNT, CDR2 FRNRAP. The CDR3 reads CASGHRDRGQETQYF. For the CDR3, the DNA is TGTGCTAGTGGTCACCGGGACAGGGGTCAGGAGACCCAGTACTTC.

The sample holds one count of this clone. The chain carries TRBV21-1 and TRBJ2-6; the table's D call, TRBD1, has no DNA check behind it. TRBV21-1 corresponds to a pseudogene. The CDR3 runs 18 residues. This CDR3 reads CASSKWGPKHSGANVLTF. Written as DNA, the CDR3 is TGTGCCAGCAGCAAATGGGGCCCAAAACACTCTGGGGCCAACGTCCTGACTTTC.

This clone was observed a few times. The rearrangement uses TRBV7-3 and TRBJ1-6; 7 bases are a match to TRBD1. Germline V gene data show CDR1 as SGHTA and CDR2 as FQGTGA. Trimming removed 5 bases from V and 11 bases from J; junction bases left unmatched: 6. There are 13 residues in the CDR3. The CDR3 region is CASSIGQATPLHF. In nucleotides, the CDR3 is TGTGCCAGCAGCATAGGACAGGCGACACCCCTCCACTTT. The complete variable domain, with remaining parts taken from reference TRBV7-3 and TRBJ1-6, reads GAGVSQTPSNKVTEKGKYVELRCDPISGHTALYWYRQSLGQGPEFLIYFQGTGAADDSGLPNDRFFAVRPEGSVSTLKIQRTERGDSAVYLCASSIGQATPLHFGNGTRLTVT.

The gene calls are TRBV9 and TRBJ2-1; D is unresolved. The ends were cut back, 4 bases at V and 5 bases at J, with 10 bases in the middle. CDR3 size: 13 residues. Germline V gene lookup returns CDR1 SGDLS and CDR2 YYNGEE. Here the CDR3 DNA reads TGTGCCAGCAGCCCGAGGTTGGACAATGAGCAGTTCTTC. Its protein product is CASSPRLDNEQFF.

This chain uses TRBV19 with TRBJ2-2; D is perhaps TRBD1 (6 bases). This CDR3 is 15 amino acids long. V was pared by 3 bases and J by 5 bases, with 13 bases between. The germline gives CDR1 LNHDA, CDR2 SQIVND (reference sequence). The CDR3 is CASSIQGSATGELFF. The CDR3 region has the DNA TGTGCCAGTAGTATCCAGGGGTCGGCAACCGGGGAGCTGTTTTTT. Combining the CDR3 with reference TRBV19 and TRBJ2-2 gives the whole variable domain DGGITQSPKYLFRKEGQNVTLSCEQNLNHDAMYWYRQDPGQGLRLIYYSQIVNDFQKGDIAEGYSVSREKKESFPLTVTSAQKNPTAFYLCASSIQGSATGELFFGEGSRLTVL.

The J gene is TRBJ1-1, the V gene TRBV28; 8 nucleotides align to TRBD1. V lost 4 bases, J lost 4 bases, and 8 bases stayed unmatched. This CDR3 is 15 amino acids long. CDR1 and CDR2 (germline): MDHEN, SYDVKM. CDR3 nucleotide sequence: TGTGCCAGCAGTTCCCTCGACAGGGGTGCCACTGAAGCTTTCTTT. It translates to CASSSLDRGATEAFF.

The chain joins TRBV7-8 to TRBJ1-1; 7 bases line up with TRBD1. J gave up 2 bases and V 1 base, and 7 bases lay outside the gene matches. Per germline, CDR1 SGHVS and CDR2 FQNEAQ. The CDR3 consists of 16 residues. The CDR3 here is CASSLVEGADNTEAFF. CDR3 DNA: TGTGCCAGCAGCTTAGTAGAGGGGGCAGACAACACTGAAGCTTTCTTT.

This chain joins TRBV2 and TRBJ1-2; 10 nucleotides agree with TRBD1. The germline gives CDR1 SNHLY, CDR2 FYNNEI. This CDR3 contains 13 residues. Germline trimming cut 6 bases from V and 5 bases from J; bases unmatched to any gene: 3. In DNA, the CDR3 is TGTGCCAGCAGGGACAGGGGGAAGTATGGCTACACCTTC. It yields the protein CASRDRGKYGYTF.

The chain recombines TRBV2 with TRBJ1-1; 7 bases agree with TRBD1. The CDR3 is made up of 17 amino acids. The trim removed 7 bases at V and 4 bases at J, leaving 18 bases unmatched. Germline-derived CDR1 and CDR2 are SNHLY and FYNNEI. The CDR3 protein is CASTTIPDRAVGTEAFF. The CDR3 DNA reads TGTGCCAGCACTACGATACCCGACAGGGCGGTTGGCACTGAAGCTTTCTTT.

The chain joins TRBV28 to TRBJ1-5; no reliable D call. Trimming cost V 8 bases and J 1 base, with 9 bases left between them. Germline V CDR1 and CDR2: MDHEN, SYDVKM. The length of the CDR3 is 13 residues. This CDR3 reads CASQTGSNQPQHF. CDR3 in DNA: TGTGCCAGCCAGACGGGAAGCAATCAGCCCCAGCATTTT.

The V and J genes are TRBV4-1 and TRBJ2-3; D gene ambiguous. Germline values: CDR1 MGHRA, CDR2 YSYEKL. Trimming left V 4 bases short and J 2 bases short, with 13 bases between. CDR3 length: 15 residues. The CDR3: CASSPRVATTDTQYF. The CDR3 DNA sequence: TGCGCCAGCAGCCCCCGGGTAGCCACCACAGATACGCAGTATTTT.

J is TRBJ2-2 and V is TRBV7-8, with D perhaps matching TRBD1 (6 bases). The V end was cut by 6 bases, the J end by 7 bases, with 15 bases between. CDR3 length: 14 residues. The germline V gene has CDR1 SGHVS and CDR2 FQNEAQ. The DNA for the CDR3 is TGTGCCAGCAGGCATGCAGGGGTTGACGGGGAGCTGTTTTTT. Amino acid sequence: CASRHAGVDGELFF.